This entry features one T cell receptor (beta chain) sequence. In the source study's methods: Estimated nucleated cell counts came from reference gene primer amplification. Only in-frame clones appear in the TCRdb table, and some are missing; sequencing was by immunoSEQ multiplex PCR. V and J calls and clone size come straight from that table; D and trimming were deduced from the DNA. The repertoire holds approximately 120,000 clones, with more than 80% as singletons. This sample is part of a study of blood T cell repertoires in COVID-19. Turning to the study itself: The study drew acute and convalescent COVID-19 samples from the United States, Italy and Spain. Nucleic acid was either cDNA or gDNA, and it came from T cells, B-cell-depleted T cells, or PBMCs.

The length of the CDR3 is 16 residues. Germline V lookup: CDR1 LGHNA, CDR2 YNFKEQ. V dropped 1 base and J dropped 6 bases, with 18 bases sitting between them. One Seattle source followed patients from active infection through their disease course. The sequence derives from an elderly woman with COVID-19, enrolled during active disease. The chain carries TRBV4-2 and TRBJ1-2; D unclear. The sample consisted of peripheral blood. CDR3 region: CASSQGPAGPFDGYTF. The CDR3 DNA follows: TGTGCCAGCAGCCAAGGTCCGGCAGGCCCCTTCGATGGCTACACCTTC.